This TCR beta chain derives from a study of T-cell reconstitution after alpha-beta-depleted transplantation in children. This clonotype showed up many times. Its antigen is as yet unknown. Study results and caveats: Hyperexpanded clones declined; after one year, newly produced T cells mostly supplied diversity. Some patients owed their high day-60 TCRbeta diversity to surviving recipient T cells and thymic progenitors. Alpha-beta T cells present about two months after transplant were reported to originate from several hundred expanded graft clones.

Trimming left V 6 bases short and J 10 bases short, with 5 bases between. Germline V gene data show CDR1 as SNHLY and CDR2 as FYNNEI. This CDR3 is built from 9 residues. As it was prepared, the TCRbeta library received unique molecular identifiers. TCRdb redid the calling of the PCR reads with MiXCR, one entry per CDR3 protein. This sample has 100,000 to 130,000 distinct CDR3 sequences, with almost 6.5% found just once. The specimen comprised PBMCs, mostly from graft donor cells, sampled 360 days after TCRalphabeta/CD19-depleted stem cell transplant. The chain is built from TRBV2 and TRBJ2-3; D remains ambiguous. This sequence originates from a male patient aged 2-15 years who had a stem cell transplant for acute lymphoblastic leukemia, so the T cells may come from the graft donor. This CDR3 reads CASRVPQYF. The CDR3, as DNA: TGTGCCAGCAGGGTCCCGCAGTATTTT.